These 27 T cell receptor beta chains originate from one sample sequenced in a study of T cell responses to AZD1222 COVID-19 vaccine (dated by TCRdb to the early 2020s). The library was produced with the immunoSEQ multiplex PCR assay. TCRdb mirrors the immuneACCESS table, restricted to in-frame sequences. Some clones are absent from its copies; in checked studies, under half trace to an unresolved V gene, and the reason for the others is unknown. Across this sample there are about 220,000 clones, with 85% to 95% seen only once. Jointly, the top ten make up 0.9% to 1.1% of the sample. In light of the paper, this sample's time point label describes: baseline before first vaccination. The treatment or condition label here, explained by the study, means: meningococcal conjugate vaccine given as trial control. This sample comprised peripheral blood, obtained on day 0 of MenACWY control vaccination. These receptors were collected from an adult in good health.

The chain joins TRBV21-1 to TRBJ2-1; the DNA was not compared with TRBD1, the D call given in the table. TRBV21-1 is an annotated pseudogene. This CDR3 comprises 13 residues. The CDR3 DNA follows: TGTGCCAGGGGGCCGGACATCTACAATGAGCAGTTCTTC. Translated: CARGPDIYNEQFF.

This clone has a single count. CDR3 sequence (DNA): TGTGCCAGCAGTCCTTCGACAGGGGAGGAGGACTACGAGCAGTACTTC. Translated, it gives CASSPSTGEEDYEQYF. The chain carries TRBV27 and TRBJ2-7; 8 nucleotides line up with TRBD1. V trimming: 5 bases; J trimming: 3 bases; junction bases outside the gene matches: 12. The CDR3 has 16 residues. Germline V lookup: CDR1 MNHEY, CDR2 SMNVEV (reference sequence).

The chain combines TRBV18 with TRBJ1-2; D perhaps matches TRBD1 (5 bases). V was clipped by 6 bases and J by 3 bases, with 20 bases between them. Germline-derived CDR1 and CDR2 are KGHSH and LQKENI. This CDR3 contains 16 residues. CDR3 DNA: TGTGCCAGCTCGAAAACTGAGAGGGGAGGGGACTATGGCTACACCTTC. As protein: CASSKTERGGDYGYTF.

The chain combines TRBV15 with TRBJ2-1; perhaps TRBD1 as D (5 bases). This CDR3 is built from 15 residues. V was cut by 0 bases and J by 13 bases, with 19 bases left in between. Germline values: CDR1 LNHNV, CDR2 YYDKDF (reference sequence). CDR3 loop: CATSRDLLGLRAQFF. CDR3 in DNA: TGTGCCACCAGCAGAGATCTTTTGGGGCTCCGAGCACAGTTCTTC.

The V call is TRBV7-9, the J call TRBJ1-4, with D uncertain. The CDR3 totals 15 residues. The V and J ends lost 5 bases and 6 bases respectively, with 16 bases between them. CDR1 is SEHNR and CDR2 is FQNEAQ in the germline V gene (reference sequence). Written as DNA, the CDR3 is TGTGCCAGCAGCCGACCAGCAGGACCGGATGAAAAACTGTTTTTT. This encodes CASSRPAGPDEKLFF.

V gene TRBV6-5 combines with J gene TRBJ1-2, with TRBD1 matching 9 bases. The trim removed 6 bases at V and 5 bases at J, leaving 10 bases unmatched. Germline V gives CDR1 MNHEY, CDR2 SVGAGI. The CDR3 covers 15 residues. The CDR3 loop reads CASRGGTGGFYGYTF. In DNA, the CDR3 is TGTGCCAGCAGGGGAGGAACAGGGGGCTTTTATGGCTACACCTTC.

The chain uses TRBV7-2 and TRBJ2-1, with a possible D match to TRBD1 (5 bases). From germline, CDR1 is SGHTA and CDR2 FQGNSA. Deletions cut 2 bases from V and 7 bases from J, with 12 bases between. The CDR3 totals 14 residues. The CDR3 region has the DNA TGTGCCAGCAGCTTATTTCAGGGCGAGAATGAGCAGTTCTTC. Its translation: CASSLFQGENEQFF.

J is TRBJ1-1 and V is TRBV19; 8 nucleotides align to TRBD1. The germline V gene has CDR1 LNHDA and CDR2 SQIVND (reference sequence). V shed 3 bases, J shed 4 bases, and the junction held 10 bases outside the gene matches. The CDR3 is made up of 16 amino acids. Here the CDR3 DNA reads TGTGCCAGTAGTATTCAGGCCAGGGGGCTGACCACTGAAGCTTTCTTT. Its protein is CASSIQARGLTTEAFF.

The CDR3: CASSQDYGQVRDTQYF. The CDR3 nucleotides are TGTGCCAGCAGCCAAGATTATGGACAGGTGAGAGATACGCAGTATTTT. The chain uses TRBV4-2 and TRBJ2-3; 7 bases line up with TRBD1. Germline V gene lookup returns CDR1 LGHNA and CDR2 YNFKEQ. V dropped 0 bases and J dropped 5; count of bases not matched to a gene: 8. This CDR3 is 16 amino acids long.

The CDR3 region has the DNA TGTGCCAGCAGCCCGACAGCAGTGGGCACCGGGGAGCTGTTTTTT. Translated: CASSPTAVGTGELFF. The V and J genes are TRBV7-3 and TRBJ2-2, with D maybe TRBD1 (5 bases). The CDR3 loop spans 15 amino acids. Trimming left V 5 bases short and J 4 bases short, with 14 bases between. Germline V gene lookup returns CDR1 SGHTA and CDR2 FQGTGA.

This rearrangement joins TRBV28 to TRBJ1-1; D call uncertain. CDR1 MDHEN and CDR2 SYDVKM come from the germline V gene. The CDR3 runs 13 residues. The V and J ends lost 3 bases and 8 bases respectively, with 13 bases between them. CDR3 in amino acids: CASSFPPTSEAFF. CDR3 nucleotides: TGTGCCAGCAGTTTCCCCCCGACGTCCGAAGCTTTCTTT. Using reference TRBV28 and TRBJ1-1 for the parts outside the CDR3, the full variable domain is DVKVTQSSRYLVKRTGEKVFLECVQDMDHENMFWYRQDPGLGLRLIYFSYDVKMKEKGDIPEGYSVSREKKERFSLILESASTNQTSMYLCASSFPPTSEAFFGQGTRLTVV.

The CDR3 loop is CASRSTSGASLGQFF. For the CDR3, the DNA is TGTGCCAGCAGATCTACTAGCGGGGCCTCTTTGGGGCAGTTCTTC. The J gene is TRBJ2-1, the V gene TRBV2; 10 bases fit TRBD2. CDR1 and CDR2 from the germline V gene are SNHLY and FYNNEI. V was pared by 6 bases and J by 12 bases, with 14 bases of the junction left unmatched. The CDR3 runs to 15 residues. Drawing the rest from reference TRBV2 and TRBJ2-1, the complete variable domain is EPEVTQTPSHQVTQMGQEVILRCVPISNHLYFYWYRQILGQKVEFLVSFYNNEISEKSEIFDDQFSVERPDGSNFTLKIRSTKLEDSAMYFCASRSTSGASLGQFFGPGTRLTVL.

The chain recombines TRBV3-1 (or the pseudogene TRBV3-2) with TRBJ1-2; D gene unclear. Trimming took 3 bases from V and 0 from J, leaving 14 bases between them. Germline CDR1 reads LGHDT; CDR2 reads YNNKEL (reference sequence). This CDR3 comprises 16 residues. The CDR3 loop reads CASSHFGGSANYGYTF. The CDR3 coding sequence is TGTGCCAGCAGCCATTTCGGTGGCTCAGCTAACTATGGCTACACCTTC.

This clone was picked up one time. The chain carries TRBV19 and TRBJ1-6, with 9 bases lining up with TRBD1. The length of the CDR3 is 15 residues. V was pared by 5 bases and J by 10 bases, with 9 bases of the junction left unmatched. Germline V gene data show CDR1 as LNHDA and CDR2 as SQIVND (reference sequence). The CDR3 DNA is TGTGCCAGTAGTTCAACGGGACAGGGACGGTCACCCCTCCACTTT. Protein product: CASSSTGQGRSPLHF. Full variable domain (rest looked up from reference TRBV19 and TRBJ1-6): DGGITQSPKYLFRKEGQNVTLSCEQNLNHDAMYWYRQDPGQGLRLIYYSQIVNDFQKGDIAEGYSVSREKKESFPLTVTSAQKNPTAFYLCASSSTGQGRSPLHFGNGTRLTVT.

The chain uses TRBV20-1 and TRBJ1-2; D might be TRBD1 (6 bases). The germline V and J ends were trimmed by 3 bases and 4 bases, with 12 bases remaining between them. The CDR3 consists of 13 residues. CDR1 DFQATT and CDR2 SNEGSKA come from the germline V gene (reference sequence). The CDR3 bases are TGCAGTGCTAGTCAGGGGCTCTCCTATGGCTACACCTTC. It translates to CSASQGLSYGYTF.

The V call is TRBV4-3, the J call TRBJ1-5; D remains ambiguous. V dropped 2 bases and J dropped 2 bases, with 10 bases sitting between them. Germline CDR1 and CDR2: LGHNA and YSLEER. The CDR3 length is 15 residues. In DNA, the CDR3 is TGCGCCAGCAGCCAATCCACTCAAGGCAATCAGCCCCAGCATTTT. This encodes CASSQSTQGNQPQHF.

V usage is TRBV5-1 and J usage is TRBJ2-7, with D possibly TRBD1 on 6 matching bases. The V and J ends lost 10 bases and 0 bases respectively, with 26 bases between them. Germline V gene sequence: CDR1 SGHRS, CDR2 YFSETQ. This CDR3 is built from 17 residues. As DNA, the CDR3 is TGCGCCGGTGGCCGGGACACGCGTCGCCTAAGCTCCTACGAGCAGTACTTC. As protein: CAGGRDTRRLSSYEQYF.

This chain connects TRBV2 to TRBJ1-6; the D is unclear. CDR1 is SNHLY, CDR2 FYNNEI, per germline. The CDR3 is 14 residues long. The V end lost 2 bases, the J end lost 5 bases, and 7 bases lay between the germline ends. The CDR3 region has the DNA TGTGCCAGCAGTGAATTGAGAAATAATTCACCCCTCCACTTT. It is translated as CASSELRNNSPLHF.

This clone has just a few counts. The V gene is TRBV18, the J gene TRBJ1-1; no firm D call. Trimming pared 1 base from V and 1 base from J, leaving 4 bases between. The germline gives CDR1 KGHSH, CDR2 LQKENI. This CDR3 comprises 13 residues. Here the CDR3 reads CASSPRQNTEAFF. The CDR3 bases are TGTGCCAGCTCACCACGGCAGAACACTGAAGCTTTCTTT.

This sequence joins TRBV19 and TRBJ1-6; no clear D gene. This CDR3 has 13 residues. Per germline, CDR1 LNHDA and CDR2 SQIVND (reference sequence). V lost 6 bases to trimming and J lost 12 bases, with 15 bases between them. CDR3 residues: CASRDVNSKPLHF. The CDR3 DNA follows: TGTGCCAGTAGGGATGTGAATTCTAAACCCCTCCACTTT.

A word on this clone: Other nucleotide sequences from this sample produce the same CDR3. The chain combines TRBV2 with TRBJ1-2; D is perhaps TRBD1 (6 bases). V was cut by 8 bases and J by 2 bases, with 9 bases left in between. There are 12 residues in the CDR3. CDR1 is SNHLY, CDR2 FYNNEI, per germline. CDR3 DNA: TGTGCCAGCTCCGGACAGAACTATGGCTACACCTTC. Its translation is CASSGQNYGYTF.

The rearrangement links TRBV12-5 to TRBJ1-5; no firm D call. The germline gives CDR1 LGHNT, CDR2 FRNRAP. Deletions cut 1 base from V and 3 bases from J, with 7 bases between. The CDR3 runs to 14 residues. CDR3: CASGLDSPNQPQHF. The CDR3 DNA is TGTGCTAGTGGTTTGGACTCGCCCAATCAGCCCCAGCATTTT. The whole variable domain, filled in from reference TRBV12-5 and TRBJ1-5, reads DARVTQTPRHKVTEMGQEVTMRCQPILGHNTVFWYRQTMMQGLELLAYFRNRAPLDDSGMPKDRFSAEMPDATLATLKIQPSEPRDSAVYFCASGLDSPNQPQHFGDGTRLSIL.

The chain recombines TRBV20-1 with TRBJ2-1; D unclear. V lost 6 bases and J lost 9, with 12 bases in between. The CDR3 is 11 amino acids. Germline loops: CDR1 DFQATT, CDR2 SNEGSKA (reference sequence). The CDR3 spells CSAEFGVEQFF. The CDR3 DNA follows: TGCAGTGCCGAGTTTGGAGTTGAGCAGTTCTTC.

The chain has TRBV7-2 and TRBJ2-2; 8 bases agree with TRBD1. CDR1 and CDR2 (germline): SGHTA, FQGNSA. V shed 8 bases, J shed 0 bases, and the junction held 8 bases outside the gene matches. The CDR3 consists of 16 residues. CDR3 residues: CASLGQGTSNTGELFF. CDR3 nucleotides: TGTGCCAGCCTAGGACAGGGAACATCGAACACCGGGGAGCTGTTTTTT.

This clone was found once. This chain links TRBV25-1 with TRBJ2-2; unclear D gene. The V gene's germline CDR1 is MGHDK and CDR2 SYGVNS. V lost 1 base, J lost 3 bases, and 3 bases lay in between. The CDR3 extends over 13 amino acids. The CDR3 DNA reads TGTGCCAGCAGTGAATTGTACACCGGGGAGCTGTTTTTT. This translates into CASSELYTGELFF.

The CDR3 DNA reads TGTGCCAGCAGTGGGGACCGGGTCCAGCAAGAGACCCAGTACTTC. Amino acids: CASSGDRVQQETQYF. The chain is built from TRBV2 and TRBJ2-5; TRBD1 or TRBD2 may be the D gene (5 bases each). The CDR3 contains 15 residues. The V and J ends lost 4 bases and 2 bases respectively, with 14 bases between them. The germline V gene has CDR1 SNHLY and CDR2 FYNNEI.

The V and J genes are TRBV6-6 and TRBJ2-2; 11 bases line up with TRBD1. CDR1 is MNHNY, CDR2 SVGAGI, per germline (reference sequence). J lost 7 bases, V lost 2 bases, and 3 bases had no gene match. The CDR3 is 15 amino acids. CDR3 DNA: TGTGCCAGCAGTTACAGGACAGGGGGCTACGGGGAGCTGTTTTTT. Its translation is CASSYRTGGYGELFF.